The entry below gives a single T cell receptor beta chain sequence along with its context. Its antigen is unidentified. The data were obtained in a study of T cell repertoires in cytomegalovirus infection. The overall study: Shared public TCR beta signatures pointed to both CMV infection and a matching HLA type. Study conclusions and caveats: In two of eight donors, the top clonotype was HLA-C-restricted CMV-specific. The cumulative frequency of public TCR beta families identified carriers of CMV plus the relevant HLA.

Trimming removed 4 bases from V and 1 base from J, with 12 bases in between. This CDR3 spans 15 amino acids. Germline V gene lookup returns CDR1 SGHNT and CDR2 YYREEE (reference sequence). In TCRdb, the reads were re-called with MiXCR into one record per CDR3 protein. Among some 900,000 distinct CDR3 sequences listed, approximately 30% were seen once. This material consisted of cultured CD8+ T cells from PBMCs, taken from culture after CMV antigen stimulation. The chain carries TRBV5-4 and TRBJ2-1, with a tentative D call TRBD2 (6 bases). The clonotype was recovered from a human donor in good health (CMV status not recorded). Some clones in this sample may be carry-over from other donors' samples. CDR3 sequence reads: CASSTLASSYNEQFF. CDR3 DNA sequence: TGTGCCAGCAGCACCCTAGCGTCGTCCTACAATGAGCAGTTCTTC.